Each of the 6 T cell receptor beta chains below was sequenced from the same sample in a study of blood T cell repertoires in COVID-19. Some clones are missing from TCRdb's copy, which holds only in-frame ones; the method was immunoSEQ multiplex PCR. The sample lists about 180,000 clones; 89% were seen once. Sequenced: PBMCs or T cells enriched from blood (not recorded which). The receptor set was obtained from a woman aged 35 to 49 with acute COVID-19.

This clone was counted a single time. The rearrangement joins TRBV29-1 to TRBJ2-1; tentatively, D is TRBD2 (7 bases). From germline, CDR1 is SQVTM and CDR2 ANQGSEA. The V end lost 3 bases, the J end lost 3 bases, and 15 bases lay between the germline ends. The CDR3 totals 15 residues. The CDR3, as DNA: TGCAGCGTTGAGCTAAGGGGGAGGGGCTACAATGAGCAGTTCTTC. Translated, it gives CSVELRGRGYNEQFF.

The chain is built from TRBV10-3 and TRBJ1-3; no clear D gene. Germline V lookup: CDR1 ENHRY, CDR2 SYGVKD. This CDR3 spans 13 amino acids. The ends were cut back, 10 bases at V and 4 bases at J, with 14 bases in the middle. DNA for the CDR3: TGTGCCACCAAGGCGCGGGAAGGAAACACCATATATTTT. It specifies CATKAREGNTIYF.

The CDR3 DNA reads as TGTGCCAGCAGGACGGCAGGGGCGGTTCAGCCCCAGCATTTT. Its protein is CASRTAGAVQPQHF. The rearrangement uses TRBV6-5 and TRBJ1-5, with D possibly TRBD1 on 6 matching bases. Trimming pared 6 bases from V and 6 bases from J, leaving 15 bases between. From germline, CDR1 is MNHEY and CDR2 SVGAGI. The CDR3 contains 14 residues.

The V gene is TRBV12-3 or TRBV12-4, the J gene TRBJ2-2; 8 bases map to TRBD1. CDR3 size: 13 residues. V lost 5 bases and J lost 6; bases outside the gene matches: 2. DNA of the CDR3: TGTGCCAGCAGTGACAGGGGTCCCGGGGAGCTGTTTTTT. Protein sequence: CASSDRGPGELFF.

The chain has TRBV2 and TRBJ2-7; 10 bases match TRBD2. Trimming took 6 bases from V and 7 from J; bases not matched to a gene: 12. This CDR3 has 15 amino acids. Germline CDR1 reads SNHLY; CDR2 reads FYNNEI. For the CDR3, the DNA is TGTGCCAGCAGAGGCGGGCTAGCGGGAGTCGGGGAGCAGTACTTC. Encoded protein: CASRGGLAGVGEQYF.

J is TRBJ1-2 and V is TRBV20-1; D might be TRBD1 (6 bases). V was clipped by 3 bases and J by 6 bases, with 14 bases between them. The germline gives CDR1 DFQATT, CDR2 SNEGSKA (reference sequence). There are 13 residues in the CDR3. The CDR3 sequence: CSASIPGGNGYTF. CDR3 nucleotide sequence: TGCAGTGCTAGTATTCCGGGGGGCAATGGCTACACCTTC.